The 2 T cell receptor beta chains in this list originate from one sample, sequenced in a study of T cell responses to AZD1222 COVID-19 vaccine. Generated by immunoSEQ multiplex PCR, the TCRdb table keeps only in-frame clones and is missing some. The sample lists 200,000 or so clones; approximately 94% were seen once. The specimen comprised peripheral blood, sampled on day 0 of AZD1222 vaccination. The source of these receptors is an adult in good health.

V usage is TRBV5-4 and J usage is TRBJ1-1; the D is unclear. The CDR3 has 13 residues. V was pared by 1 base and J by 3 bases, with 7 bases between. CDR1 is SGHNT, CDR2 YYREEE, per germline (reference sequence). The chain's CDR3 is CASSLRWDTEAFF. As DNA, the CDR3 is TGTGCCAGCAGCTTGCGGTGGGACACTGAAGCTTTCTTT.

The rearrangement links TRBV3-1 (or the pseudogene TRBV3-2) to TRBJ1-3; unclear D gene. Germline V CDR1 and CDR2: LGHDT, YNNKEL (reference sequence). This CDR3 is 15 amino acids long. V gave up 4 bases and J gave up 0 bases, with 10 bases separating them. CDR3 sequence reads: CASSPGLISGNTIYF. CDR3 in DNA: TGTGCCAGCAGCCCCGGACTCATCTCTGGAAACACCATATATTTT.